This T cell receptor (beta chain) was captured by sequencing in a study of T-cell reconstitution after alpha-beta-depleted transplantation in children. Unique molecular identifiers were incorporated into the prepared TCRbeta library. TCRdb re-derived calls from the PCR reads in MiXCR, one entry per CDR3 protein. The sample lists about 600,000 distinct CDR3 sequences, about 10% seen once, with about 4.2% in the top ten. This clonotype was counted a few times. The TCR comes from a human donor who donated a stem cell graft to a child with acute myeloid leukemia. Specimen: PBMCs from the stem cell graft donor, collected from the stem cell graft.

The CDR3 loop reads CASSYAVVAGTPYEQYF. DNA for the CDR3: TGTGCCAGCAGTTACGCTGTGGTAGCGGGAACCCCCTACGAGCAGTACTTC. This chain connects TRBV6-5 to TRBJ2-7, with 8 bases matching TRBD2. The CDR3 extends over 17 amino acids. V lost 2 bases to trimming and J lost 2 bases; unmatched junction nucleotides: 11. CDR1 is MNHEY, CDR2 SVGAGI, per germline.